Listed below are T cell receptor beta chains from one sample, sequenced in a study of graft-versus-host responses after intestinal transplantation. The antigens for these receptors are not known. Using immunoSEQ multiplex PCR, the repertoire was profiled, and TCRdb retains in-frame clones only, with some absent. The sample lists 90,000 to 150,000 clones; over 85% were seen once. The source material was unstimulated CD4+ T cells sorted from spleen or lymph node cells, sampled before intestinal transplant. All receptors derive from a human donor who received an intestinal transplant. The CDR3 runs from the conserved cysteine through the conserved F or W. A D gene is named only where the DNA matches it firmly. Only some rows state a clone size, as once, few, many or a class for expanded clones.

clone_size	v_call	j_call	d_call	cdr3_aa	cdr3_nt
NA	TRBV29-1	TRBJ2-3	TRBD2	CSVDGLETDTQYF	TGCAGCGTTGATGGACTAGAAACAGATACGCAGTATTTT
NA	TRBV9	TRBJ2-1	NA	CASSPRESNEQFF	TGTGCCAGCAGCCCGCGGGAAAGCAATGAGCAGTTCTTC
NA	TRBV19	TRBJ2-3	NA	CASSARAGDTQYF	TGTGCCAGTAGCGCCCGGGCGGGGGATACGCAGTATTTT
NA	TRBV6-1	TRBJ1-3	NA	CASSVDSGNTIYF	TGTGCCAGCAGTGTTGACTCTGGAAACACCATATATTTT
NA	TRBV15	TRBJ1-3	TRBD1	CATSRRQGQGSGNTIYF	TGTGCCACCAGCAGAAGACAGGGTCAGGGCTCTGGAAACACCATATATTTT
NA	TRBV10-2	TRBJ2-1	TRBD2	CASTRTSETLSYNEQFF	TGCGCCAGCACCCGGACTAGCGAGACCCTCTCCTACAATGAGCAGTTCTTC
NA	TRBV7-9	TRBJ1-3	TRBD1	CASSTQDRGRNTIYF	TGTGCCAGCAGCACGCAGGACAGGGGACGAAACACCATATATTTT
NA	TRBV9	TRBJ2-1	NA	CASSVTSGLRGSNEQFF	TGTGCCAGCAGCGTAACAAGCGGCCTGAGGGGGAGCAATGAGCAGTTCTTC
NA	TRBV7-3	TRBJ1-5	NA	CASSPNPGLNQPQHF	TGTGCCAGCAGCCCCAACCCTGGACTCAATCAGCCCCAGCATTTT
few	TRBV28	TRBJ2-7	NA	CASSRPGRASYEQYF	TGTGCCAGCAGTCGGCCGGGACGGGCCTCGTACGAGCAGTACTTC
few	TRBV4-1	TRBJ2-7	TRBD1	CASSQDPPPGQGAGEQYF	TGCGCCAGCAGCCAAGACCCCCCCCCGGGACAGGGGGCGGGAGAGCAGTACTTC
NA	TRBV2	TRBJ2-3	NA	CASSDRGSTDTQYF	TGTGCCAGCAGTGACAGGGGAAGCACAGATACGCAGTATTTT
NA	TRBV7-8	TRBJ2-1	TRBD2	CASSLALSGLAAYNEQFF	TGTGCCAGCAGCTTAGCGCTATCAGGGCTAGCGGCCTACAATGAGCAGTTCTTC
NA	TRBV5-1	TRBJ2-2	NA	CASSKETGQTGELFF	TGCGCCAGCAGCAAGGAAACAGGGCAAACCGGGGAGCTGTTTTTT
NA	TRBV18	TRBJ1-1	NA	CASSPQGDDTEAFF	TGTGCCAGCTCACCACAGGGAGATGACACTGAAGCTTTCTTT
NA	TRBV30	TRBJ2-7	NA	CAWRPLGGLTYEQYF	TGTGCCTGGAGACCGCTTGGGGGGCTAACCTACGAGCAGTACTTC
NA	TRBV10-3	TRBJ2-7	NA	CAISESISSHQEQYF	TGTGCCATCAGTGAGTCGATTTCGTCCCACCAAGAGCAGTACTTC
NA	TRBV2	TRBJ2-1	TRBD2	CASSLRESYNEQFF	TGTGCCAGCAGTTTGCGGGAGTCCTACAATGAGCAGTTCTTC
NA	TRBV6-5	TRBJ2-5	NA	CASSSWLKETQYF	TGTGCCAGCAGTTCTTGGTTGAAGGAGACCCAGTACTTC
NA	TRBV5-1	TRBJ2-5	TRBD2	CASSTGAGLAGRVGTQYF	TGCGCCAGCAGCACCGGGGCCGGACTAGCGGGACGCGTTGGGACCCAGTACTTC
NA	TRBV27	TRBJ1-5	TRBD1	CASSPGQGNQPQHF	TGTGCCAGCAGTCCAGGACAGGGGAATCAGCCCCAGCATTTT
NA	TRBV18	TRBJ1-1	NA	CASSPLANTEAFF	TGTGCCAGCTCACCCTTAGCTAACACTGAAGCTTTCTTT
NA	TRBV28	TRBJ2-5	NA	CADSAEETQYF	TGTGCCGACTCAGCTGAAGAGACCCAGTACTTC
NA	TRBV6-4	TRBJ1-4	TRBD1	CASSEQGASEKLFF	TGTGCCAGCAGCGAACAGGGGGCGAGTGAAAAACTGTTTTTT
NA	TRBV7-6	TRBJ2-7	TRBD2	CASSSLLAGGSYEQYF	TGTGCCAGCAGCTCTCTTTTAGCGGGAGGGTCCTACGAGCAGTACTTC
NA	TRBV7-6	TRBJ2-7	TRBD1	CASSAQAGGMYEQYF	TGTGCCAGCAGCGCGCAGGCAGGGGGTATGTACGAGCAGTACTTC
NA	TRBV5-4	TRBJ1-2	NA	CASSLDSGGNPGTF	TGTGCCAGCAGCCTGGACTCGGGTGGGAATCCAGGCACCTTC
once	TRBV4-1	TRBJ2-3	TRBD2	CASSRPKGTSGSKTDTQYF	TGCGCCAGCAGCCGACCCAAAGGGACTAGCGGGAGTAAGACAGATACGCAGTATTTT
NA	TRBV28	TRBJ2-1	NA	CASLSSGEAYNEQFF	TGTGCCAGCCTTTCGTCGGGGGAGGCCTACAATGAGCAGTTCTTC
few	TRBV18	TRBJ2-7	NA	CASSSAYEQYF	TGTGCCAGCTCGTCCGCCTACGAGCAGTACTTC
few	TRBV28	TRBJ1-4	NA	CASLGTLNEKLFF	TGTGCCAGCTTGGGGACCCTTAATGAAAAACTGTTTTTT
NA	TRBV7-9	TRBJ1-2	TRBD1	CASTFGQGLNYGYTF	TGTGCCAGCACCTTTGGACAGGGACTTAACTATGGCTACACCTTC
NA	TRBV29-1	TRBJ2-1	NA	CSVLGVSYNEQFF	TGCAGCGTTCTCGGGGTCTCCTACAATGAGCAGTTCTTC
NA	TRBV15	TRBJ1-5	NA	CATSRDHLKPQHF	TGTGCCACCAGCAGAGACCACTTGAAGCCCCAGCATTTT
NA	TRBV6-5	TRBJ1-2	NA	CASSFNARRTAGYTF	TGTGCCAGCAGTTTTAACGCCCGGAGGACAGCCGGCTACACCTTC
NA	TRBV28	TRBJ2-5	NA	CASSPGGPLQETQYF	TGTGCCAGCAGCCCAGGGGGGCCCCTCCAAGAGACCCAGTACTTC
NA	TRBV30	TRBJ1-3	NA	CAFPARGPEMDTIYF	TGTGCCTTCCCCGCAAGGGGCCCCGAAATGGACACCATATATTTT
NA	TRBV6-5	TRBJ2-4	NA	CASSRDIPSLNIQYF	TGTGCCAGCAGCAGGGACATCCCTTCCTTAAACATTCAGTACTTC
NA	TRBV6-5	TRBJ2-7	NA	CATFARYEQYF	TGTGCCACCTTTGCACGCTACGAGCAGTACTTC
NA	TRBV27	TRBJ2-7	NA	CASSSQSDPYYEQYF	TGTGCCAGCAGTTCTCAATCAGATCCGTACTACGAGCAGTACTTC
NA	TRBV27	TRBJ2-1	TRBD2	CASTSTLAGGPQQFF	TGTGCCAGCACCTCGACACTAGCGGGAGGGCCTCAGCAGTTCTTC
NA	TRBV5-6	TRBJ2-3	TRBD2	CASSLLTSGTRNAQYF	TGTGCCAGCAGCTTGTTGACTAGCGGGACCCGTAATGCGCAGTATTTT